This TCR beta chain appears in the sequencing data of a study of blood T cell repertoires in COVID-19. This clone was seen a single time. Resolution of symptoms, clearance, or two negative PCRs was present in recovered Cohort 3 donors. Profiling relied on immunoSEQ multiplex PCR, and the TCRdb table lists in-frame clones only, not all of them. The sample carries hundreds of thousands of clones, around nine tenths recorded once. V was pared by 4 bases and J by 3 bases, with 9 bases between. Looked up from germline, CDR1 is SGHTA and CDR2 is FQGTGA. This CDR3 region has 13 residues. Source material: PBMCs or T cells enriched from blood (not recorded which). The rearrangement links TRBV7-3 to TRBJ1-1; D is ambiguous. The TCR comes from a woman aged 45-65 years who had recovered from COVID-19. CDR3 sequence (DNA): TGTGCCAGCAGCTCTATTCCGGACACTGAAGCTTTCTTT. Translation: CASSSIPDTEAFF.